These T cell receptor beta chains were read from a single sample in a study of CD8 T cells in Susac syndrome. TCRdb fed the immunoSEQ multiplex PCR reads into MiXCR, producing one record per CDR3 protein. The sample contains more than 250,000 distinct CDR3 sequences, under 95% of which appear only once. Sequencing was carried out using CD4+ T cells from PBMCs. These receptors all come from a human donor with multiple sclerosis. CDR3s include the opening cysteine and the closing phenylalanine or tryptophan. A D gene is named only where the DNA matches it firmly. A row's size may be missing; if present it is once, few, many or a size class.

CDR3nt	CDR3aa	d_gene	v_gene	j_gene	abundance
TGTGCCAGCAGACCCATTCCCGGGACAGAAGACTATGGCTACACCTTC	CASRPIPGTEDYGYTF	TRBD1	TRBV27	TRBJ1-2	NA
TGTGCCAGCAGCCTCGCTATGGTATCGTTACCCAGGGAGACCCAGTACTTC	CASSLAMVSLPRETQYF	NA	TRBV7-9	TRBJ2-5	once
TGTGCCAGCAGCCAAAGGCAGTCTTACGAGCAGTACTTC	CASSQRQSYEQYF	NA	TRBV3-1	TRBJ2-7	NA
TGCAGTGCTAAATTGGACAGGGACAATCAGCCCCAGCATTTT	CSAKLDRDNQPQHF	TRBD1	TRBV20-1	TRBJ1-5	NA
TGTGCCAGTGCCATAGCGTCCCCGAATGAGCAGTTCTTC	CASAIASPNEQFF	NA	TRBV7-3	TRBJ2-1	NA
TGTGCCAGCAGCTTGGTGGTCCCTTCAGGGGTTGGGGGCTACACCTTC	CASSLVVPSGVGGYTF	NA	TRBV5-4	TRBJ1-2	NA
TGTGCCAGTAGCGGGACAATTCCCCAGCCCCAGCATTTT	CASSGTIPQPQHF	NA	TRBV19	TRBJ1-5	once
TGTGCCAGCAGTTTAGGGGGATACGGGACCCAGTACTTC	CASSLGGYGTQYF	NA	TRBV12-3/TRBV12-4	TRBJ2-5	NA
TGTGCCATCGGAGCGGGGATGCAAGAGACCCAGTACTTC	CAIGAGMQETQYF	TRBD2	TRBV10-3	TRBJ2-5	NA
TGTGCCAGCAGGATGACGGGGACAGGGCCCGAGCAGTACTTC	CASRMTGTGPEQYF	TRBD1	TRBV6-2/TRBV6-3	TRBJ2-7	NA
TGTGCCAGCAGCTTAGGACTCGCCAAGGGAAACACCATATATTTT	CASSLGLAKGNTIYF	NA	TRBV7-9	TRBJ1-3	NA
TGTGCCAGCAGCCGGGACACCACTGAAGCTTTCTTT	CASSRDTTEAFF	NA	TRBV7-9	TRBJ1-1	once
TGTGCCAGCAGCTTAGCGTCTAGCGGGAGCTACGAGCAGTACTTC	CASSLASSGSYEQYF	TRBD2	TRBV7-2	TRBJ2-7	NA
TGTGCCAGCAGCGACCGGACGGTCCAAGAGACCCAGTACTTC	CASSDRTVQETQYF	NA	TRBV9	TRBJ2-5	NA
TGTGCCAGCAGCCAAGAGCCGAGCTCCTACGAGCAGTACTTC	CASSQEPSSYEQYF	NA	TRBV3-1	TRBJ2-7	few
TGTGCCAGCTCACCGCCGGGTCAGCGGGGCTACGAGCAGTACTTC	CASSPPGQRGYEQYF	TRBD2	TRBV18	TRBJ2-7	NA
TGCGCCAGCAGCCAAGTGACAAGGAACTATGGCTACACCTTC	CASSQVTRNYGYTF	NA	TRBV4-1	TRBJ1-2	NA
TGCAGTGCGAAGACAGGGCTGGGGATGAACACTGAAGCTTTCTTT	CSAKTGLGMNTEAFF	TRBD1	TRBV20-1	TRBJ1-1	NA
TGCAGTGCCAAGGGGGGGCGCGGCAGGGGCTACACCTTC	CSAKGGRGRGYTF	NA	TRBV20-1	TRBJ1-2	NA
TGTGCCAGCAGTCCTTCAGGGGGCGCGAGAGGAAACACCATATATTTT	CASSPSGGARGNTIYF	TRBD1	TRBV12-3/TRBV12-4	TRBJ1-3	NA
TGTGCCAGTAAACAGGGCCGAGGGACCGGGGAGCTGTTTTTT	CASKQGRGTGELFF	NA	TRBV19	TRBJ2-2	NA
TGTGCCAGTAGTCTGGGGACGGGGAAATTCTACGAGCAGTACTTC	CASSLGTGKFYEQYF	NA	TRBV19	TRBJ2-7	NA
TGTGCCAGCAGAGGCGGACTAGCGGGGAACACCGGGGAGCTGTTTTTT	CASRGGLAGNTGELFF	TRBD2	TRBV9	TRBJ2-2	NA
TGTGCCACCAGTGATCTAAGGGGTGATGGCTACACCTTC	CATSDLRGDGYTF	NA	TRBV24-1	TRBJ1-2	once
TGCAGCGTGGCTTGGCGAGGGGGGAACACCGGGGAGCTGTTTTTT	CSVAWRGGNTGELFF	NA	TRBV29-1	TRBJ2-2	NA
TGTGCCAGCAGACCCGACCGGCGGGGTCAGCCCCAGCATTTT	CASRPDRRGQPQHF	NA	TRBV6-2/TRBV6-3	TRBJ1-5	NA